This TCR beta chain was sequenced in a study of blood T cell repertoires in COVID-19. Study as a whole: T cells, B-cell-depleted T cells, or PBMCs provided the cDNA or gDNA that served as material.

The age range of participants was about 18 to 89 years, with residence in about two dozen US areas. Categorization into cohorts depended on clinical history that participants reported. CDR3 size: 15 residues. V lost 3 bases and J 2 bases, leaving 13 bases between the germline ends. CDR1 and CDR2 from the germline V gene are SGHTA and FQGNSA. The authors' processing: Amplification from reference gene primers served as the basis for estimated nucleated cell counts. Clones were read by immunoSEQ multiplex PCR, and TCRdb kept only the in-frame ones, dropping some. V and J calls and clone size come straight from that table; D and trimming were deduced from the DNA. The sample lists 400,000 to 500,000 clones; approximately 90% were seen once.

The TCR comes from a woman aged 18-35 years who had been exposed to COVID-19. Material: PBMCs or T cells enriched from blood (not recorded which). The J gene is TRBJ2-5, the V gene TRBV7-2; D may be TRBD1 (5 bases). CDR3 amino acids: CASSFPTDSQETQYF. The CDR3 coding sequence is TGTGCCAGCAGCTTCCCGACAGACAGTCAAGAGACCCAGTACTTC.